This TCR beta chain was profiled in a study of T cell repertoires in ileal Crohn's disease. In the study overall: Thiopurines (fewer than 12) or anti-TNF agents (around 17) were given postoperatively to about half. M6 samples are neoterminal ileum biopsies from postoperative colonoscopy.

Sequencing was performed with immunoSEQ multiplex PCR; in TCRdb, only in-frame clones are kept and a portion is missing. In the table there are 10,000 to 15,000 clones, 82% of which are singletons. The study's findings and limits: All patients with clonality above 26.8% had endoscopic recurrence. High-frequency clones were more common in sorted CD8 than CD4 cells.

Described time point: neoterminal ileum biopsy at postoperative endoscopy, about 6 months after surgery. Of note for this clone: Its specificity is unknown.

The V gene's germline CDR1 is KGHSH and CDR2 LQKENI. CDR3 length: 12 amino acids. V lost 5 bases, J lost 5 bases, and 2 bases stayed unmatched. Material: ileal tissue. V is TRBV18 and J is TRBJ1-2; TRBD1 matches at 7 bases. The source is an adult with Crohn's disease. CDR3 sequence: CASSLGQYGYTF. The CDR3 DNA follows: TGTGCCAGCTCATTGGGACAGTATGGCTACACCTTC.